Listed below are T cell receptor beta chains from one sample, sequenced in a study of control samples from healthy donors and cancer patients. Using immunoSEQ multiplex PCR, the repertoire was profiled, and TCRdb retains in-frame clones only, with some absent. Counted here are about 120,000 clones, less than 95% occurring once; the ten biggest clones make up approximately 4%. The sequenced material came from blood. The source of these receptors is a man in his thirties or forties in good health. CDR3s include the opening cysteine and the closing phenylalanine or tryptophan. Fields, in order: D gene, clone size, V gene, J gene, CDR3 DNA, CDR3 protein. D genes are given only for firm matches. Expanded clones get a size class; other rows say once, few or many, or leave the size out.

D gene: NA; clone size: NA; V gene: TRBV21-1; J gene: TRBJ2-5; CDR3 DNA: TGTGCCAGCAGCAAAGACGCGGGGGGGAACCAAGAGACCCAGTACTTC; CDR3 protein: CASSKDAGGNQETQYF
D gene: NA; clone size: NA; V gene: TRBV7-2; J gene: TRBJ2-5; CDR3 DNA: TGTGCCAGCAGCCGTGAGGATGAGACCCAGTACTTC; CDR3 protein: CASSREDETQYF
D gene: NA; clone size: NA; V gene: TRBV6-2/TRBV6-3; J gene: TRBJ1-4; CDR3 DNA: TGTGCCAGCAGTTACTCAACTGGGGAAAAACTGTTTTTT; CDR3 protein: CASSYSTGEKLFF
D gene: TRBD2; clone size: NA; V gene: TRBV7-8; J gene: TRBJ2-1; CDR3 DNA: TGTGCCAGCAGCTTTAGCGGGGGAGGGGGTCAACGTGAGCAGTTCTTC; CDR3 protein: CASSFSGGGGQREQFF
D gene: TRBD2; clone size: NA; V gene: TRBV7-2; J gene: TRBJ2-1; CDR3 DNA: TGTGCCAGCAGCATACCGGGACTAGGCTACAATGAGCAGTTCTTC; CDR3 protein: CASSIPGLGYNEQFF
D gene: NA; clone size: NA; V gene: TRBV5-1; J gene: TRBJ1-2; CDR3 DNA: TGCGCCAGCAGCTTGGGGGCCCCTCGGGACTACACCTTC; CDR3 protein: CASSLGAPRDYTF
D gene: TRBD1; clone size: NA; V gene: TRBV4-3; J gene: TRBJ1-1; CDR3 DNA: TGCGCCAGCAGCCAAGATACATGGGACAGGAGGGGCACTAACACTGAAGCTTTCTTT; CDR3 protein: CASSQDTWDRRGTNTEAFF
D gene: TRBD1; clone size: NA; V gene: TRBV28; J gene: TRBJ1-2; CDR3 DNA: TGTGCCAGCAGTTCCCTTGACAGGGGCCAAGCTAACTATGGCTACACCTTC; CDR3 protein: CASSSLDRGQANYGYTF
D gene: NA; clone size: NA; V gene: TRBV29-1; J gene: TRBJ2-3; CDR3 DNA: TGCAGCGCTGGGGGGGATACGCAGTATTTT; CDR3 protein: CSAGGDTQYF
D gene: NA; clone size: once; V gene: TRBV3-1/TRBV3-2; J gene: TRBJ2-2; CDR3 DNA: TGTGCCAGCAGCCAGTCCGGGGCGGGCACCGGGGAGCTGTTTTTT; CDR3 protein: CASSQSGAGTGELFF
D gene: TRBD2; clone size: NA; V gene: TRBV6-2/TRBV6-3; J gene: TRBJ2-7; CDR3 DNA: TGTGCCAGCAGTTGGGTGACTAGCGGGGTCCGGATGAACGAGCAGTACTTC; CDR3 protein: CASSWVTSGVRMNEQYF
D gene: TRBD1; clone size: NA; V gene: TRBV6-5; J gene: TRBJ1-2; CDR3 DNA: TGTGCCAGCAGAGCCGTCCGACAGGGACTCTATGGCTACACCTTC; CDR3 protein: CASRAVRQGLYGYTF
D gene: NA; clone size: few; V gene: TRBV18; J gene: TRBJ1-5; CDR3 DNA: TGTGCCAGCTCACCAGGGGATCAGCCCCAGCATTTT; CDR3 protein: CASSPGDQPQHF
D gene: NA; clone size: NA; V gene: TRBV19; J gene: TRBJ1-3; CDR3 DNA: TGTGCCAGTAGTTCAGGTACTTCAACTGGAAACACCATATATTTT; CDR3 protein: CASSSGTSTGNTIYF
D gene: NA; clone size: NA; V gene: TRBV13; J gene: TRBJ1-1; CDR3 DNA: TGTGCCAGCAGCTCAGGATTGGTGGGACTCCAGGCGGCAGTGAACACTGAAGCTTTCTTT; CDR3 protein: CASSSGLVGLQAAVNTEAFF
D gene: TRBD2; clone size: NA; V gene: TRBV6-5; J gene: TRBJ2-1; CDR3 DNA: TGTGCCAGCAGTTATATAGCGGGGACCTACAATGAGCAGTTCTTC; CDR3 protein: CASSYIAGTYNEQFF
D gene: TRBD1; clone size: few; V gene: TRBV19; J gene: TRBJ1-5; CDR3 DNA: TGTGCCAGTACCACGGACAGGGGAGGCAATCAGCCCCAGCATTTT; CDR3 protein: CASTTDRGGNQPQHF
D gene: NA; clone size: NA; V gene: TRBV9; J gene: TRBJ1-1; CDR3 DNA: TGTGCCAGCAGCGTAGTTCCACAGAACACTGAAGCTTTCTTT; CDR3 protein: CASSVVPQNTEAFF
D gene: NA; clone size: NA; V gene: TRBV11-1; J gene: TRBJ1-2; CDR3 DNA: TGTGCCAGCAGCTCAGGAAGAGGCGGCGATGGCTACACCTTC; CDR3 protein: CASSSGRGGDGYTF
D gene: NA; clone size: NA; V gene: TRBV6-5; J gene: TRBJ2-3; CDR3 DNA: TGTGCCAGCAGTTACTCAATCCTGAGCACAGATACGCAGTATTTT; CDR3 protein: CASSYSILSTDTQYF
D gene: TRBD2; clone size: NA; V gene: TRBV12-5; J gene: TRBJ2-5; CDR3 DNA: TGTGCTAGTGGTTTGGTAGAGGGTAGCGGGGTCCAAGAGACCCAGTACTTC; CDR3 protein: CASGLVEGSGVQETQYF
D gene: NA; clone size: NA; V gene: TRBV11-2; J gene: TRBJ2-7; CDR3 DNA: TGTGCCAGCAGCTTGGGGCCCTCCTACGAGCAGTACTTC; CDR3 protein: CASSLGPSYEQYF
D gene: NA; clone size: NA; V gene: TRBV7-2; J gene: TRBJ2-3; CDR3 DNA: TGTGCCAGCAGCTTAGTTGAGCCTCGCACAGATACGCAGTATTTT; CDR3 protein: CASSLVEPRTDTQYF
D gene: TRBD1; clone size: NA; V gene: TRBV25-1; J gene: TRBJ1-4; CDR3 DNA: TGTGCCAGCAGTGGTCCCGGGACAGGCGGAAGGGGAGAAAAACTGTTTTTT; CDR3 protein: CASSGPGTGGRGEKLFF
D gene: NA; clone size: NA; V gene: TRBV6-2/TRBV6-3; J gene: TRBJ2-6; CDR3 DNA: TGTGCCAGCAGTATCCCCTGGCACCGACCTCACTCTGGGGCCAACGTCCTGACTTTC; CDR3 protein: CASSIPWHRPHSGANVLTF
D gene: TRBD1; clone size: NA; V gene: TRBV24-1; J gene: TRBJ1-1; CDR3 DNA: TGTGCCACCAGTGATTTGCAGTCCAGGGGGGCTTTCTTT; CDR3 protein: CATSDLQSRGAFF
D gene: NA; clone size: NA; V gene: TRBV10-3; J gene: TRBJ1-2; CDR3 DNA: TGTGCCATCAGTGAGGGGCGGGGGGACTATGGCTACACCTTC; CDR3 protein: CAISEGRGDYGYTF
D gene: NA; clone size: NA; V gene: TRBV9; J gene: TRBJ1-1; CDR3 DNA: TGTGCCAGCAGCCCCGACCCCCTGACACTCCCTGAAGCTTTCTTT; CDR3 protein: CASSPDPLTLPEAFF
D gene: NA; clone size: NA; V gene: TRBV5-6; J gene: TRBJ2-2; CDR3 DNA: TGTGCCAGCAGCTTCGCCGGGGAGCTGTTTTTT; CDR3 protein: CASSFAGELFF
D gene: NA; clone size: once; V gene: TRBV14; J gene: TRBJ2-1; CDR3 DNA: TGTGCCAGCAGCCACGTACAGGGTTCCTACAATGAGCAGTTCTTC; CDR3 protein: CASSHVQGSYNEQFF
D gene: NA; clone size: NA; V gene: TRBV7-2; J gene: TRBJ1-4; CDR3 DNA: TGTGCCAGCAGCTTAAACAGGCCGGGGAGGGAAAAACTGTTTTTT; CDR3 protein: CASSLNRPGREKLFF
D gene: TRBD1; clone size: NA; V gene: TRBV28; J gene: TRBJ2-5; CDR3 DNA: TGTGCCAGCAGTCTGACCGGGACAGGGGGCTTCCAAGAGACCCAGTACTTC; CDR3 protein: CASSLTGTGGFQETQYF
D gene: NA; clone size: NA; V gene: TRBV29-1; J gene: TRBJ1-1; CDR3 DNA: TGCAGCGTCGAGGGGGTGAACACTGAAGCTTTCTTT; CDR3 protein: CSVEGVNTEAFF
D gene: NA; clone size: NA; V gene: TRBV5-1; J gene: TRBJ1-2; CDR3 DNA: TGCGCCAGCAGCTTGGTCCCTCCAGATAACTATGGCTACACCTTC; CDR3 protein: CASSLVPPDNYGYTF
D gene: NA; clone size: NA; V gene: TRBV11-3; J gene: TRBJ2-3; CDR3 DNA: TGTGCCAGCAGCTTCTTGGGGACAGATACGCAGTATTTT; CDR3 protein: CASSFLGTDTQYF